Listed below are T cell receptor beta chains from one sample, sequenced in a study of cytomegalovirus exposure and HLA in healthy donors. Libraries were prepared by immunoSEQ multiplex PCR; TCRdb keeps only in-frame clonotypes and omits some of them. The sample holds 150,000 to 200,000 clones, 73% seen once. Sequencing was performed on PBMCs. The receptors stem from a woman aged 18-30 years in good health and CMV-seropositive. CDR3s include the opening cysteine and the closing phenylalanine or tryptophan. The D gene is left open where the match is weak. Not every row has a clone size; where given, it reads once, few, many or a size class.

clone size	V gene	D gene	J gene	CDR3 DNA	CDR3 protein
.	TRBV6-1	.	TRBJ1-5	TGTGCCAGCAGGTCGGATCAGCCCCAGCATTTT	CASRSDQPQHF
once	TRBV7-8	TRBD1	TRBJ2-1	TGTGCCAGCAGCTTAGAGGGACAGGGCTACAATGAGCAGTTCTTC	CASSLEGQGYNEQFF
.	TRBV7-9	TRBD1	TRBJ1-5	TGTGCCAGCAGCCCCGGGACAGGGGAACCTCCCCAGCATTTT	CASSPGTGEPPQHF
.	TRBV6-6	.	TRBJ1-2	TGTGCCAGCACCGACAGGACCTTATCCTATGGCTACACCTTC	CASTDRTLSYGYTF
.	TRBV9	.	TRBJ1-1	TGTGCCAGCAGCCCCGGCACAGGGCTAGATGAAGCTTTCTTT	CASSPGTGLDEAFF
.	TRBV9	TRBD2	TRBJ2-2	TGTGCCAGCACCAGCGGGGGGCCCACCGGGGAGCTGTTTTTT	CASTSGGPTGELFF
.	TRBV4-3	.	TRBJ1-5	TGCGCCAGCAGCCAAGATCGGGTTCAGCCCCAGCATTTT	CASSQDRVQPQHF
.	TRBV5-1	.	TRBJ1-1	TGCGCCAGCAGTCTACAGGGAAGTGGGACTGAAGCTTTCTTT	CASSLQGSGTEAFF
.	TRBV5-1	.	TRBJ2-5	TGCGCCAGCAGCTTGGTTCCGGGTCAAGAGACCCAGTACTTC	CASSLVPGQETQYF
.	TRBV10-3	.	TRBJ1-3	TGTGCCACGACAGTGAGCTCTGGAAACACCATATATTTT	CATTVSSGNTIYF
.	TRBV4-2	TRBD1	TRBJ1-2	TGTGCCAGCAGCCAAAATGCCGGGACAGGGAGGACCTATGGCTACACCTTC	CASSQNAGTGRTYGYTF
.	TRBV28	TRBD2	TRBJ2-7	TGTGCCAGCAGTTTCTATTCGCGGGGGGGACACGAGCAGTACTTC	CASSFYSRGGHEQYF
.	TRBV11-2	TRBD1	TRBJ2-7	TGTGCCAGCAGCTTATCCCTGACAGGGGGCGGGCACGAGCAGTACTTC	CASSLSLTGGGHEQYF
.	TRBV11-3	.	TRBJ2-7	TGTGCCAGCAGGTGGGGGCAAGTCCGCTACGAGCAGTACTTC	CASRWGQVRYEQYF
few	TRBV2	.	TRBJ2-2	TGTGCCAGCAGCGGGATGGGGGAGCTGTTTTTT	CASSGMGELFF
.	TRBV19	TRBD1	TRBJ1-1	TGTGCCAGTACCACGGACAGGAAGAACACTGAAGCTTTCTTT	CASTTDRKNTEAFF
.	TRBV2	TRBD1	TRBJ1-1	TGTGCCAGCAGTCTGGACAGGGTTGGGTTCTTT	CASSLDRVGFF
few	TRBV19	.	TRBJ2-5	TGTGCCAGTAGTAGACAGGTCGGGGAGACCCAGTACTTC	CASSRQVGETQYF
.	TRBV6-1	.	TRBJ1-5	TGTGCCAGCATGATAGGCAATCAGCCCCAGCATTTT	CASMIGNQPQHF
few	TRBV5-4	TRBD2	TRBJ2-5	TGTGCCAGCAGCTTCGTCGCGGGGGGTGGAGAGACCCAGTACTTC	CASSFVAGGGETQYF
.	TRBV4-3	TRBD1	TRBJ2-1	TGCGCCAGCAGCCAATCCCCCGGACAGGGGGTTTACAATGAGCAGTTCTTC	CASSQSPGQGVYNEQFF
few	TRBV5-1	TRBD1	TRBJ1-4	TGCGCCAGCAGCTCGACTGGACAGGGACACGAAAAACTGTTTTTT	CASSSTGQGHEKLFF
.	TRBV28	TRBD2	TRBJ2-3	TGTGCCAGCAGCCGCCTTTTAGCGGGGGGGACAGATACGCAGTATTTT	CASSRLLAGGTDTQYF
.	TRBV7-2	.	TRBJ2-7	TGTGCCAGCAGCTTAACTGACAGGCCCTCCTACGAGCAGTACTTC	CASSLTDRPSYEQYF
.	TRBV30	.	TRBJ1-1	TGTGCCTGGAGCGTGTCTATCGGTGGAGCTTTCTTT	CAWSVSIGGAFF
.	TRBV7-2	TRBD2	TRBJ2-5	TGTGCCAGCAGCCCTCGGGGGGAAGAGACCCAGTACTTC	CASSPRGEETQYF